Listed below are T cell receptor beta chains from one sample, sequenced in a study of T-cell reconstitution after alpha-beta-depleted transplantation in children. TCRdb ran MiXCR on the PCR reads and lists one entry per CDR3 protein. The data hold about 370,000 distinct CDR3 sequences, with around 21% observed a single time. The source was PBMCs from the stem cell graft donor, collected from the stem cell graft. The receptors were gathered from a human donor who donated a stem cell graft to a child with acute myeloid leukemia. The CDR3 runs from the conserved cysteine through the conserved F or W. Fields, in order: D gene, V gene, J gene, clone size, CDR3 protein, CDR3 DNA. The D gene is left open where the match is weak. Size tells how often a clone was seen (once, few, many) or the class of an expanded clone, and some rows leave it out.

d_call: .; v_call: TRBV7-3; j_call: TRBJ2-2; clone_size: few; cdr3_aa: CASSFRARSAGELFF; cdr3_nt: TGTGCCAGCAGCTTCCGCGCCAGGTCGGCCGGGGAGCTGTTTTTT
d_call: .; v_call: TRBV27; j_call: TRBJ2-1; clone_size: few; cdr3_aa: CASSLFSGRDEQFF; cdr3_nt: TGTGCCAGCAGTTTATTCTCCGGGAGAGATGAGCAGTTCTTC
d_call: .; v_call: TRBV20-1; j_call: TRBJ1-1; clone_size: many; cdr3_aa: CSARGTRRNTEAFF; cdr3_nt: TGCAGTGCTAGGGGGACCCGGCGGAACACTGAAGCTTTCTTT
d_call: TRBD2; v_call: TRBV7-2; j_call: TRBJ2-3; clone_size: .; cdr3_aa: CASSFNSGKGTDTQYF; cdr3_nt: TGTGCCAGCAGCTTTAACAGCGGGAAAGGGACAGATACGCAGTATTTT
d_call: .; v_call: TRBV5-1; j_call: TRBJ1-1; clone_size: few; cdr3_aa: CASSLDPGQPNTEAFF; cdr3_nt: TGCGCCAGCAGCTTGGACCCAGGACAGCCGAACACTGAAGCTTTCTTT
d_call: TRBD1; v_call: TRBV5-1; j_call: TRBJ2-5; clone_size: few; cdr3_aa: CASSLGTGAEETQYF; cdr3_nt: TGCGCCAGCAGCTTGGGGACAGGGGCGGAAGAGACCCAGTACTTC
d_call: .; v_call: TRBV29-1; j_call: TRBJ2-7; clone_size: many; cdr3_aa: CSVGRTYEQYF; cdr3_nt: TGCAGCGTTGGCAGGACCTACGAGCAGTACTTC
d_call: .; v_call: TRBV7-9; j_call: TRBJ2-7; clone_size: .; cdr3_aa: CASSPASTYEQYF; cdr3_nt: TGTGCCAGCAGCCCAGCGTCGACGTACGAGCAGTACTTC
d_call: TRBD1; v_call: TRBV29-1; j_call: TRBJ1-3; clone_size: many; cdr3_aa: CSVGTGRGNTIYF; cdr3_nt: TGCAGCGTTGGGACAGGACGTGGAAACACCATATATTTT
d_call: .; v_call: TRBV6-2/TRBV6-3; j_call: TRBJ2-7; clone_size: few; cdr3_aa: CASSKRGESSYEQYF; cdr3_nt: TGTGCCAGCAGTAAGAGGGGGGAAAGCTCCTACGAGCAGTACTTC
d_call: .; v_call: TRBV29-1; j_call: TRBJ2-5; clone_size: few; cdr3_aa: CSVAPVLVETQYF; cdr3_nt: TGCAGCGTTGCCCCGGTTTTAGTGGAGACCCAGTACTTC
d_call: TRBD1; v_call: TRBV2; j_call: TRBJ2-6; clone_size: .; cdr3_aa: CASKGQVGANVLTF; cdr3_nt: TGTGCCAGCAAAGGACAGGTTGGGGCCAACGTCCTGACTTTC
d_call: .; v_call: TRBV20-1; j_call: TRBJ2-5; clone_size: .; cdr3_aa: CSARDRSGTETQYF; cdr3_nt: TGCAGTGCTAGAGATAGGTCAGGGACAGAGACCCAGTACTTC
d_call: .; v_call: TRBV6-5; j_call: TRBJ1-6; clone_size: .; cdr3_aa: CASSLGWGSPLHF; cdr3_nt: TGTGCCAGCAGTTTGGGTTGGGGTTCACCCCTCCACTTT
d_call: .; v_call: TRBV5-1; j_call: TRBJ2-1; clone_size: .; cdr3_aa: CASSLAGTNTDGQFF; cdr3_nt: TGCGCCAGCAGCTTGGCGGGGACCAATACAGACGGGCAGTTCTTC
d_call: .; v_call: TRBV20-1; j_call: TRBJ1-3; clone_size: many; cdr3_aa: CSARDSGSSGNTIYF; cdr3_nt: TGCAGTGCTAGAGATTCAGGGAGCTCTGGAAACACCATATATTTT
d_call: TRBD2; v_call: TRBV7-9; j_call: TRBJ2-2; clone_size: .; cdr3_aa: CASSSSGRDTGELFF; cdr3_nt: TGTGCCAGCAGCTCTAGCGGGAGGGACACCGGGGAGCTGTTTTTT
d_call: .; v_call: TRBV11-1; j_call: TRBJ1-2; clone_size: .; cdr3_aa: CASISGTDYNYGYTF; cdr3_nt: TGTGCCAGCATCTCCGGGACCGACTATAACTATGGCTACACCTTC
d_call: TRBD2; v_call: TRBV20-1; j_call: TRBJ2-7; clone_size: few; cdr3_aa: CSATAFREGSYEQYF; cdr3_nt: TGCAGTGCTACCGCCTTCCGGGAGGGGTCCTACGAGCAGTACTTC
d_call: .; v_call: TRBV6-6; j_call: TRBJ1-1; clone_size: .; cdr3_aa: CASSSYRLFF; cdr3_nt: TGTGCCAGCAGTTCCTACAGGCTTTTCTTT
d_call: .; v_call: TRBV20-1; j_call: TRBJ1-6; clone_size: many; cdr3_aa: CSARGSDSSPLHF; cdr3_nt: TGCAGTGCTAGGGGATCGGATAGTTCACCCCTCCACTTT
d_call: TRBD2; v_call: TRBV12-3/TRBV12-4; j_call: TRBJ2-7; clone_size: .; cdr3_aa: CASRQDTSGRYEQYF; cdr3_nt: TGTGCCAGCAGACAAGACACTAGCGGGAGGTACGAGCAGTACTTC
d_call: TRBD2; v_call: TRBV4-3; j_call: TRBJ2-1; clone_size: few; cdr3_aa: CASSRALAGPYNEQFF; cdr3_nt: TGCGCCAGCAGCCGGGCCCTAGCGGGACCTTACAATGAGCAGTTCTTC
d_call: .; v_call: TRBV19; j_call: TRBJ1-1; clone_size: .; cdr3_aa: CASSKGAFEEAFF; cdr3_nt: TGTGCCAGTAGTAAAGGGGCATTTGAAGAAGCTTTCTTT
d_call: TRBD2; v_call: TRBV20-1; j_call: TRBJ2-3; clone_size: many; cdr3_aa: CSAPGLAGTDTQYF; cdr3_nt: TGCAGTGCTCCCGGACTAGCGGGAACAGATACGCAGTATTTT
d_call: .; v_call: TRBV15; j_call: TRBJ1-1; clone_size: many; cdr3_aa: CATSRRMNTEAFF; cdr3_nt: TGTGCCACCAGCAGACGGATGAACACTGAAGCTTTCTTT
d_call: .; v_call: TRBV9; j_call: TRBJ2-7; clone_size: .; cdr3_aa: CASSPYDKYEQYF; cdr3_nt: TGTGCCAGCAGCCCGTACGACAAGTACGAGCAGTACTTC
d_call: TRBD1; v_call: TRBV4-1; j_call: TRBJ2-1; clone_size: .; cdr3_aa: CASSQAKDRGGDEQFF; cdr3_nt: TGCGCCAGCAGCCAGGCCAAGGACAGGGGAGGTGATGAGCAGTTCTTC
d_call: .; v_call: TRBV20-1; j_call: TRBJ1-1; clone_size: .; cdr3_aa: CSARGGDGLNTEAFF; cdr3_nt: TGCAGTGCTAGAGGTGGTGACGGCTTGAACACTGAAGCTTTCTTT
d_call: .; v_call: TRBV6-2/TRBV6-3; j_call: TRBJ2-1; clone_size: many; cdr3_aa: CASSYAAYEQFF; cdr3_nt: TGTGCCAGCAGTTACGCAGCCTACGAGCAGTTCTTC
d_call: .; v_call: TRBV20-1; j_call: TRBJ2-5; clone_size: few; cdr3_aa: CSARDRPKETQYF; cdr3_nt: TGCAGTGCTAGGGACAGACCTAAAGAGACCCAGTACTTC
d_call: .; v_call: TRBV20-1; j_call: TRBJ1-6; clone_size: many; cdr3_aa: CSARGGLVVSPLHF; cdr3_nt: TGCAGTGCTAGAGGGGGGTTGGTTGTTTCACCCCTCCACTTT
d_call: TRBD1; v_call: TRBV15; j_call: TRBJ2-1; clone_size: .; cdr3_aa: CATSRGQGDDEQFF; cdr3_nt: TGTGCCACCAGCAGAGGACAGGGGGACGATGAGCAGTTCTTC
d_call: TRBD2; v_call: TRBV12-3/TRBV12-4; j_call: TRBJ2-1; clone_size: few; cdr3_aa: CASSFSTSGYNEQFF; cdr3_nt: TGTGCCAGCAGTTTCTCAACTAGCGGCTACAATGAGCAGTTCTTC
d_call: TRBD2; v_call: TRBV12-3/TRBV12-4; j_call: TRBJ2-5; clone_size: .; cdr3_aa: CASSPLGAGERETQYF; cdr3_nt: TGTGCCAGCAGTCCCCTTGGAGCGGGAGAACGAGAGACCCAGTACTTC
d_call: .; v_call: TRBV29-1; j_call: TRBJ2-6; clone_size: many; cdr3_aa: CSVEFTSSGANVLTF; cdr3_nt: TGCAGCGTTGAGTTTACGAGCTCTGGGGCCAACGTCCTGACTTTC
d_call: .; v_call: TRBV28; j_call: TRBJ1-5; clone_size: .; cdr3_aa: CASKSGATINQPQHF; cdr3_nt: TGTGCCAGTAAATCGGGGGCTACCATCAATCAGCCCCAGCATTTT
d_call: .; v_call: TRBV20-1; j_call: TRBJ1-2; clone_size: few; cdr3_aa: CSARFGGSDYGYTF; cdr3_nt: TGCAGTGCTAGGTTTGGAGGGTCCGACTATGGCTACACCTTC
d_call: TRBD2; v_call: TRBV20-1; j_call: TRBJ2-4; clone_size: few; cdr3_aa: CSARLPAGGDLAKNIQYF; cdr3_nt: TGCAGTGCTAGACTCCCAGCGGGAGGGGATCTAGCCAAAAACATTCAGTACTTC
d_call: .; v_call: TRBV24-1; j_call: TRBJ2-1; clone_size: .; cdr3_aa: CATGGDPDNEQFF; cdr3_nt: TGTGCCACCGGAGGGGATCCCGACAATGAGCAGTTCTTC
d_call: .; v_call: TRBV20-1; j_call: TRBJ1-2; clone_size: many; cdr3_aa: CSAILGYGYTF; cdr3_nt: TGCAGTGCTATCCTGGGCTATGGCTACACCTTC
d_call: TRBD1; v_call: TRBV20-1; j_call: TRBJ2-7; clone_size: many; cdr3_aa: CSAATDRGPYEQYF; cdr3_nt: TGCAGTGCGGCGACGGACAGGGGTCCCTACGAGCAGTACTTC
d_call: .; v_call: TRBV7-2; j_call: TRBJ1-1; clone_size: .; cdr3_aa: CASSFAGSTEAFF; cdr3_nt: TGTGCCAGCAGCTTCGCAGGGAGCACTGAAGCTTTCTTT
d_call: .; v_call: TRBV12-3/TRBV12-4; j_call: TRBJ2-2; clone_size: .; cdr3_aa: CASSPGLRSNTGELFF; cdr3_nt: TGTGCCAGCAGTCCGGGACTTCGATCGAACACCGGGGAGCTGTTTTTT
d_call: .; v_call: TRBV20-1; j_call: TRBJ1-1; clone_size: few; cdr3_aa: CSARFRGDTEAFF; cdr3_nt: TGCAGTGCTAGATTCCGGGGGGACACTGAAGCTTTCTTT
d_call: TRBD1; v_call: TRBV5-1; j_call: TRBJ1-1; clone_size: few; cdr3_aa: CASSAVRDREAFF; cdr3_nt: TGCGCCAGCAGCGCTGTCCGGGACAGAGAAGCTTTCTTT
d_call: .; v_call: TRBV4-1; j_call: TRBJ2-7; clone_size: .; cdr3_aa: CASSQDGIAAGYEQYF; cdr3_nt: TGCGCCAGCAGCCAAGATGGAATAGCGGCCGGCTACGAGCAGTACTTC
d_call: .; v_call: TRBV6-1; j_call: TRBJ2-3; clone_size: .; cdr3_aa: CASRSGLLTDTQYF; cdr3_nt: TGTGCCAGCAGGTCGGGACTTCTCACAGATACGCAGTATTTT
d_call: .; v_call: TRBV9; j_call: TRBJ1-2; clone_size: many; cdr3_aa: CASSVNSGNYGYTF; cdr3_nt: TGTGCCAGCAGCGTCAACAGCGGGAACTATGGCTACACCTTC
d_call: TRBD2; v_call: TRBV7-3; j_call: TRBJ2-1; clone_size: .; cdr3_aa: CASSSEGLWDEQFF; cdr3_nt: TGTGCCAGCAGCTCCGAGGGACTATGGGATGAGCAGTTCTTC